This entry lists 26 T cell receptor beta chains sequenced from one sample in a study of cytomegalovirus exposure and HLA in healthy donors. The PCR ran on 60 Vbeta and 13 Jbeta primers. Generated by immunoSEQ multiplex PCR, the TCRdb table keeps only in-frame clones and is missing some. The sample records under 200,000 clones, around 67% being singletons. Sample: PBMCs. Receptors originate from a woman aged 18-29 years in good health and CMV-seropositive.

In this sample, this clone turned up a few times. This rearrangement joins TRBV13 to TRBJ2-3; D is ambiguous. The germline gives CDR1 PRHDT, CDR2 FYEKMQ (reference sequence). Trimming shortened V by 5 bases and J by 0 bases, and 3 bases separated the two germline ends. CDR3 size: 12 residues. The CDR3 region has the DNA TGTGCCAGCAGCCGGAGCACAGATACGCAGTATTTT. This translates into CASSRSTDTQYF.

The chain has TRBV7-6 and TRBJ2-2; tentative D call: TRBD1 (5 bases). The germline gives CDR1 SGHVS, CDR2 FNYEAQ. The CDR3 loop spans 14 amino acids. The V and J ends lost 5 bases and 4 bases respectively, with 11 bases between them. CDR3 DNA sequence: TGTGCCAGCAGCCCAAGACAGACCACCGGGGAGCTGTTTTTT. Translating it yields CASSPRQTTGELFF.

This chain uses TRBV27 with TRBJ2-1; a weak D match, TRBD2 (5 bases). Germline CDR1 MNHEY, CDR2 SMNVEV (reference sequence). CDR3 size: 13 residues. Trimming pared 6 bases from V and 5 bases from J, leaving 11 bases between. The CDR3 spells CASSRAGDNEQFF. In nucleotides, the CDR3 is TGTGCCAGCAGCCGCGCGGGTGACAATGAGCAGTTCTTC.

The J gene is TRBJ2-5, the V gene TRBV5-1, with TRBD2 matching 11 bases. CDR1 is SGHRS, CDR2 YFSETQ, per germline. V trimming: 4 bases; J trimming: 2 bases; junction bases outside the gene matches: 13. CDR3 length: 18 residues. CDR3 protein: CASSPTSGIPAGQETQYF. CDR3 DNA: TGCGCCAGCAGCCCGACTAGCGGGATCCCCGCGGGGCAAGAGACCCAGTACTTC.

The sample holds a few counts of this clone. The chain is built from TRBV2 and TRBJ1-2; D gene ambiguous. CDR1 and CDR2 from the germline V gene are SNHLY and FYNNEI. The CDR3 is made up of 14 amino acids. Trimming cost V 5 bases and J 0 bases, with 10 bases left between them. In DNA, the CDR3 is TGTGCCAGCAGTTTTAGGAGCTCTAACTATGGCTACACCTTC. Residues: CASSFRSSNYGYTF.

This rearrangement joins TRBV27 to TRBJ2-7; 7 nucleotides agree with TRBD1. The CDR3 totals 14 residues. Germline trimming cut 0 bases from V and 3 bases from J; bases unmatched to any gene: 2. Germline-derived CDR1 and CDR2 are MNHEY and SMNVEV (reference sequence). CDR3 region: CASSLSGGGYEQYF. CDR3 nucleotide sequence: TGTGCCAGCAGTTTATCAGGGGGCGGCTACGAGCAGTACTTC.

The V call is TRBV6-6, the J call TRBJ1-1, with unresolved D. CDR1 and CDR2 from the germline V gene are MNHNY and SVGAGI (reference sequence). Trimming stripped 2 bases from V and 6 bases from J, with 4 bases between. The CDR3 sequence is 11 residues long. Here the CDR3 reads CASSYLSEAFF. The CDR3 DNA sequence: TGTGCCAGCAGTTACCTATCTGAAGCTTTCTTT.

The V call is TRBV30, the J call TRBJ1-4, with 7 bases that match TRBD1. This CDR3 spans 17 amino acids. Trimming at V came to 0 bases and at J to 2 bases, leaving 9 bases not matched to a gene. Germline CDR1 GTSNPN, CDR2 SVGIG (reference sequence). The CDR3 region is CAWSVGVTTGTNEKLFF. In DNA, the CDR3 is TGTGCCTGGAGTGTAGGTGTGACGACAGGGACTAATGAAAAACTGTTTTTT. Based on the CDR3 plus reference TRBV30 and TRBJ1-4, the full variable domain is SQTIHQWPATLVQPVGSPLSLECTVEGTSNPNLYWYRQAAGRGLQLLFYSVGIGQISSEVPQNLSASRPQDRQFILSSKKLLLSDSGFYLCAWSVGVTTGTNEKLFFGSGTQLSVL.

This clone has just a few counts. As DNA, the CDR3 is TGCGCTACGGACTGGCAGGGACTCTATGGCTACACCTTC. Translating gives CATDWQGLYGYTF. This rearrangement joins TRBV4-3 to TRBJ1-2, with D maybe TRBD1 (5 bases). This CDR3 is 13 amino acids long. Looked up from germline, CDR1 is LGHNA and CDR2 is YSLEER.

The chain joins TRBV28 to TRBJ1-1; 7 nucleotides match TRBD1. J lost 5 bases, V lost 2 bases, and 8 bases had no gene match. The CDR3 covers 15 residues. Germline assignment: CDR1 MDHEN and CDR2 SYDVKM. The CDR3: CASSLGRGQETEAFF. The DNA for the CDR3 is TGTGCCAGCAGTTTAGGACGTGGACAGGAAACTGAAGCTTTCTTT.

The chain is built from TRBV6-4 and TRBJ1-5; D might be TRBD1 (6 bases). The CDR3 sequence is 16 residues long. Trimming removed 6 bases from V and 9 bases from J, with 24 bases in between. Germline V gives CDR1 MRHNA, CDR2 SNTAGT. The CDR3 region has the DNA TGTGCCAGCAGAGATACAGGACAGTGTTATCTCGGGCCCCAGCATTTT. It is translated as CASRDTGQCYLGPQHF.

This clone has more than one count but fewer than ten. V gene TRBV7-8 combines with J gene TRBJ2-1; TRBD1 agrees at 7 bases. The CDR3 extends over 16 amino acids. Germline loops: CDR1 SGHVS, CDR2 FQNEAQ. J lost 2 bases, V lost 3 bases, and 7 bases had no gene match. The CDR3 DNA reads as TGTGCCAGCAGCTTCGGCGGCAGGGGGACCTACAATGAGCAGTTCTTC. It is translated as CASSFGGRGTYNEQFF.

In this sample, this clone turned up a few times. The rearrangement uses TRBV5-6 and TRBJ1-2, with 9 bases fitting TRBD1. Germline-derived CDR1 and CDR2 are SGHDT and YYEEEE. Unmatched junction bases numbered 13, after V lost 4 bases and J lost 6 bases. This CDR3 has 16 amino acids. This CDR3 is CASSRWDRARMDGYTF. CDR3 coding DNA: TGTGCCAGCAGCCGATGGGACAGGGCCCGGATGGATGGCTACACCTTC.

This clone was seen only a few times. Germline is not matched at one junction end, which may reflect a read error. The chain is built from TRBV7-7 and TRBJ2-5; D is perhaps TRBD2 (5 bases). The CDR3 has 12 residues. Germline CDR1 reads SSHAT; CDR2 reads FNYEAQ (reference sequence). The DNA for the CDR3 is TGTGCTAGCAGCTCCCGAGGGGAGACCCAGTACTTC. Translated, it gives CASSSRGETQYF.

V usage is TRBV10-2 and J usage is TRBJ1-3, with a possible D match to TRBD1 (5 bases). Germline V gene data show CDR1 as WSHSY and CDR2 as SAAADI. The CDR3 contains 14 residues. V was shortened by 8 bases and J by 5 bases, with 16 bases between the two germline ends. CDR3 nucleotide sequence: TGCGCCAGCGCGGGCCAGGGAGGCAGAAACACCATATATTTT. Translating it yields CASAGQGGRNTIYF.

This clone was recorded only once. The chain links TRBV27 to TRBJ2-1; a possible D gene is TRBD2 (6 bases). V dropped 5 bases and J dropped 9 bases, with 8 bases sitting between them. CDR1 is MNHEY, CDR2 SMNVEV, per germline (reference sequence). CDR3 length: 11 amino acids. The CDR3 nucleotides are TGTGCCAGCAGTGGCGGGGCTGAGCAGTTCTTC. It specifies CASSGGAEQFF.

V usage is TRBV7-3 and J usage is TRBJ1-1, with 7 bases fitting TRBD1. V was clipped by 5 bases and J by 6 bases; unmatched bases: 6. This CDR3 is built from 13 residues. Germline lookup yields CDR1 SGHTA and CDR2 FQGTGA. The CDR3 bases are TGTGCCAGCAGCCTGAGGGGGCTGGCTGAAGCTTTCTTT. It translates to CASSLRGLAEAFF.

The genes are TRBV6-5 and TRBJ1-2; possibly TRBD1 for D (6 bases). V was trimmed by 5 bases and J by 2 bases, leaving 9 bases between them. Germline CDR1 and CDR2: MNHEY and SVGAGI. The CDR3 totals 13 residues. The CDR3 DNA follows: TGTGCCAGCAGTATACAGGGAAACTATGGCTACACCTTC. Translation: CASSIQGNYGYTF.

The CDR3 sequence is CASSFGRGGRTGELFF. The CDR3 DNA sequence: TGTGCCAGCAGCTTTGGGCGGGGGGGCCGCACCGGGGAGCTGTTTTTT. This chain links TRBV11-3 with TRBJ2-2; 9 bases fit TRBD2. Germline loops: CDR1 SGHNT, CDR2 YENEEA. The CDR3 has 16 residues. Trimming cost V 3 bases and J 4 bases; bases outside gene matches: 6.

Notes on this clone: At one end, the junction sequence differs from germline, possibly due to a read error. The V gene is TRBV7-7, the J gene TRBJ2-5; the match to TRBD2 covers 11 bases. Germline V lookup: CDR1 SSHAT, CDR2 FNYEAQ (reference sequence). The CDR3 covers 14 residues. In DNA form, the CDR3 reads TGTGCTAGCAGCACTGGACTAGCGGGAGAGACCCAGTACTTC. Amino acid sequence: CASSTGLAGETQYF.

DNA for the CDR3: TGTGCCAGCAGCCAACCACTAGCGGGCTCCTACAATGAGCAGTTCTTC. This gives the protein CASSQPLAGSYNEQFF. The V gene is TRBV4-2, the J gene TRBJ2-1; 9 bases align to TRBD2. The junction had 2 bases not matched to a gene; V was cut back by 2 bases and J by 0 bases. The CDR3 spans 16 residues. Germline CDR1 is LGHNA and CDR2 is YNFKEQ.

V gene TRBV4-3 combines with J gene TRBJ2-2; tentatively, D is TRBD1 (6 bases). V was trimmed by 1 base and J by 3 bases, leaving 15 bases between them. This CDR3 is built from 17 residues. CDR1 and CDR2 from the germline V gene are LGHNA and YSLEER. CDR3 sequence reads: CASSQAPPEGDTGELFF. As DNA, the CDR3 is TGCGCCAGCAGCCAAGCGCCACCTGAGGGGGACACCGGGGAGCTGTTTTTT.

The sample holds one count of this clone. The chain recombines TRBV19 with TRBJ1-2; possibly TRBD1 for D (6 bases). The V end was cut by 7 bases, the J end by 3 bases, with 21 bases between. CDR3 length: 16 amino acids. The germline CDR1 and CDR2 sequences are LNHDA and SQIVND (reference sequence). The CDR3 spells CASTPRKGERDYGYTF. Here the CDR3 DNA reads TGTGCCAGTACCCCCCGAAAGGGGGAAAGAGACTATGGCTACACCTTC.

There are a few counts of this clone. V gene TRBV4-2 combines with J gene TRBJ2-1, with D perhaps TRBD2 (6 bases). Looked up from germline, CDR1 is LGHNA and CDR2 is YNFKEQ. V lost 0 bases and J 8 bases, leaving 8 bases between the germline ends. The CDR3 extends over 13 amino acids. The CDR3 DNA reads TGTGCCAGCAGCCAAGACAGGAGGGATGAGCAGTTCTTC. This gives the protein CASSQDRRDEQFF.

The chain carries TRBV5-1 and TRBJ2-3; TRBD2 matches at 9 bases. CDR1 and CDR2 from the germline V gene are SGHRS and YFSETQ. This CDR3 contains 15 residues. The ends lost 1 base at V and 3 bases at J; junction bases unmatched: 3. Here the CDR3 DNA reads TGCGCCAGCAGCTTGAGAGCGGGAGGAACAGATACGCAGTATTTT. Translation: CASSLRAGGTDTQYF.

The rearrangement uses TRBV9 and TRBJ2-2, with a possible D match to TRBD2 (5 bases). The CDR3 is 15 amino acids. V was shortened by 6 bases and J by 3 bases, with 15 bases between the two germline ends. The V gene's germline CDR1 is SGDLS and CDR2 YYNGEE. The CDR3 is CASKAEELDTGELFF. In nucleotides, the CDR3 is TGTGCCAGCAAGGCGGAGGAGCTTGACACCGGGGAGCTGTTTTTT.